This T cell receptor (beta chain) emerged from a study of CD8 T cells in ankylosing spondylitis. MiXCR was run by TCRdb on the 5' RACE reads, yielding one entry per CDR3 protein. The data show roughly 490,000 distinct CDR3 sequences, less than 6% seen once. This clonotype was seen at least ten times. The antigen remains undetermined. V shed 3 bases, J shed 7 bases, and the junction held 8 bases outside the gene matches. This CDR3 spans 16 amino acids. Germline CDR1 SGHRS, CDR2 YFSETQ. Study-level findings and limits: Disease-linked clones were reportedly significantly enriched in matched ankylosing spondylitis synovial fluid. A TCR beta motif of roughly eight highly homologous variants appeared characteristic of ankylosing spondylitis blood.

This clonotype was obtained from a male donor with ankylosing spondylitis. The sequencing sample was made of blood, either unsorted or a sorted T cell fraction (not recorded which). The chain employs TRBV5-1 and TRBJ2-3; TRBD2 matches 13 bases. The CDR3 region has the DNA TGCGCCAGCAGCTCTCTCGGGACTAGCGGGGCCTATACGCAGTATTTT. Its translation is CASSSLGTSGAYTQYF.